Listed below are T cell receptor beta chains from one sample, sequenced in a study of blood T cell repertoires in COVID-19. Data came from immunoSEQ multiplex PCR; TCRdb stores just in-frame clones and leaves some out. Of tens of thousands of clones listed, roughly 85% are singletons. The sample taken for sequencing was peripheral blood. These receptors were taken from a man aged 60 to 75 with active or convalescent COVID-19. The CDR3 runs from the conserved cysteine through the conserved F or W. D genes are given only for firm matches. Part of the rows lack a size; the others show once, few, many or a class for expanded clones.

J,size,V,D,CDR3
TRBJ2-7,-,TRBV28,TRBD1,CASSYHRGTYEQYF
TRBJ2-7,-,TRBV7-9,TRBD1,CASSFKQGNEQYF
TRBJ2-7,-,TRBV27,-,CASSFSSGTPQGEQYF
TRBJ2-1,-,TRBV3-1/TRBV3-2,-,CASSLISAYNEQFF
TRBJ1-6,-,TRBV3-1/TRBV3-2,-,CASSQDGTTVSNSPLHF
TRBJ2-1,-,TRBV3-1/TRBV3-2,TRBD1,CASSPGPAGTGAYNEQFF
TRBJ1-2,few,TRBV7-9,TRBD1,CASSRGGLDGYTF
TRBJ1-1,-,TRBV6-5,-,CATGGQGQNTEAFF
TRBJ2-3,-,TRBV24-1,TRBD1,CATSDSRTGPDTQYF
TRBJ1-1,few,TRBV10-3,TRBD1,CAISEAGGTEAFF
TRBJ2-4,once,TRBV6-5,-,CASSYSRTLTYIQYF
TRBJ1-1,-,TRBV6-1,TRBD1,CASSDGTGNTEAFF
TRBJ2-7,-,TRBV25-1,-,CASSERTGEQYF
TRBJ2-7,-,TRBV3-1/TRBV3-2,-,CASSQGFNLYEQYF
TRBJ1-1,-,TRBV28,-,CASSLVGEALNTEAFF
TRBJ2-5,-,TRBV4-2,TRBD2,CASSPTLRPSGQETQYF
TRBJ1-4,-,TRBV19,-,CATTGTTNEKLFF
TRBJ2-5,-,TRBV7-8,TRBD2,CASSSRGGIRETQYF
TRBJ1-5,-,TRBV27,-,CASSLRRGDQPQHF
TRBJ1-3,-,TRBV6-1,-,CASSEWQANSGNTIYF
TRBJ2-3,-,TRBV5-1,TRBD2,CASSSGLAGATDTQYF
TRBJ2-3,-,TRBV28,TRBD2,CASRALAGHATSTDTQYF
TRBJ2-2,-,TRBV3-1/TRBV3-2,-,CASSPRYPGTGELFF
TRBJ2-5,once,TRBV5-1,TRBD1,CASSPLVGQGSETQYF
TRBJ1-1,-,TRBV19,-,CASSRQEYTEAFF
TRBJ1-2,-,TRBV27,TRBD1,CASSLLTGKLF
TRBJ2-3,-,TRBV19,-,CASSQRLSTPLYTQYF
TRBJ1-2,-,TRBV5-4,-,CASSLGQDFNYGYTF
TRBJ2-7,-,TRBV9,TRBD1,CASSPQTGQGATYEQYF
TRBJ2-3,-,TRBV2,-,CASRLILSTDTQYF